These 10 T cell receptor beta chains originate from one sample sequenced in a study of cytomegalovirus exposure and HLA in healthy donors. The PCR used 60 Vbeta and 13 Jbeta primers. Data came from immunoSEQ multiplex PCR; TCRdb stores just in-frame clones and leaves some out. The sample comprises about 130,000 clones, about 80% of which are singletons, and more than 3.5% rests with the top ten. Sequenced sample: PBMCs. These receptors originate from a woman aged 35 to 49 in good health and CMV-seropositive.

The genes are TRBV5-5 and TRBJ1-1; no reliable D call. Germline values: CDR1 SGHKS, CDR2 YYEKEE (reference sequence). V dropped 4 bases and J dropped 6 bases, with 19 bases sitting between them. The CDR3 runs 15 residues. Written as DNA, the CDR3 is TGTGCCAGCAGCCCCGAGGGAGCCTTTCGCTCTGAAGCTTTCTTT. Its translation: CASSPEGAFRSEAFF.

The chain joins TRBV1 to TRBJ2-1; whether TRBD2, the table's D call, matches the DNA was not checked. TRBV1 is deemed a pseudogene. There are 13 residues in the CDR3. The CDR3 is CTSSQETSGIRFF. CDR3 DNA: TGCACCAGCAGCCAAGAAACTAGCGGGATAAGGTTCTTC.

The chain links TRBV5-6 to TRBJ2-5, with D uncertain. The CDR3 loop spans 11 amino acids. Germline assignment: CDR1 SGHDT and CDR2 YYEEEE. V gave up 3 bases and J gave up 4 bases, with 4 bases separating them. CDR3 sequence reads: CASSWRETQYF. For the CDR3, the DNA is TGTGCCAGCAGCTGGAGAGAGACCCAGTACTTC. The entire variable domain, with the rest obtained from reference TRBV5-6 and TRBJ2-5, is as follows: DAGVTQSPTHLIKTRGQQVTLRCSPKSGHDTVSWYQQALGQGPQFIFQYYEEEERQRGNFPDRFSGHQFPNYSSELNVNALLLGDSALYLCASSWRETQYFGPGTRLLVL.

V usage is TRBV7-2 and J usage is TRBJ2-2; no reliable D call. Germline V gene data show CDR1 as SGHTA and CDR2 as FQGNSA. The CDR3 runs 16 residues. V was cut by 1 base and J by 0 bases, with 9 bases left in between. This CDR3 reads CASSLGPYANTGELFF. CDR3 coding DNA: TGTGCCAGCAGCTTAGGTCCCTACGCGAACACCGGGGAGCTGTTTTTT.

The V and J genes are TRBV7-2 and TRBJ2-1, with TRBD2 matching 10 bases. The germline CDR1 and CDR2 sequences are SGHTA and FQGNSA. The CDR3 loop spans 18 amino acids. After removal of 1 base from V and 7 bases from J, the junction contained 13 bases not matched to a gene. CDR3 residues: CASSLVRAGGPSGNEQFF. In DNA form, the CDR3 reads TGTGCCAGCAGCTTAGTACGAGCGGGAGGGCCGAGTGGGAATGAGCAGTTCTTC. Supplemented by reference TRBV7-2 and TRBJ2-1, the full variable domain reads GAGVSQSPSNKVTEKGKDVELRCDPISGHTALYWYRQSLGQGLEFLIYFQGNSAPDKSGLPSDRFSAERTGGSVSTLTIQRTQQEDSAVYLCASSLVRAGGPSGNEQFFGPGTRLTVL.

The chain couples TRBV28 to TRBJ2-7, with a tentative D call TRBD1 (6 bases). The length of the CDR3 is 14 residues. Germline CDR1 MDHEN, CDR2 SYDVKM. Trimming cost V 5 bases and J 5 bases, with 16 bases left between them. Here the CDR3 reads CASSVQGLIHEQYF. CDR3 bases: TGTGCCAGCAGTGTACAGGGTCTGATTCACGAGCAGTACTTC.

The V and J genes are TRBV19 and TRBJ1-1, with D unclear. The ends were cut back, 7 bases at V and 2 bases at J, with 14 bases in the middle. Per germline, CDR1 LNHDA and CDR2 SQIVND (reference sequence). This CDR3 comprises 14 residues. The CDR3 loop is CASNRENLNTEAFF. CDR3 sequence (DNA): TGTGCCAGTAATAGAGAGAACTTAAACACTGAAGCTTTCTTT. Combining the CDR3 with reference TRBV19 and TRBJ1-1 gives the whole variable domain DGGITQSPKYLFRKEGQNVTLSCEQNLNHDAMYWYRQDPGQGLRLIYYSQIVNDFQKGDIAEGYSVSREKKESFPLTVTSAQKNPTAFYLCASNRENLNTEAFFGQGTRLTVV.

J is TRBJ1-2 and V is TRBV5-1, with TRBD1 as a possible D gene (5 bases). The CDR3 loop spans 14 amino acids. V shed 4 bases and J shed 4 bases, with 14 bases lying between them. Germline V gene data show CDR1 as SGHRS and CDR2 as YFSETQ. This CDR3 reads CASSPRDSRYGYTF. In DNA form, the CDR3 reads TGCGCCAGCAGCCCCCGAGACAGTCGCTATGGCTACACCTTC.

This chain links TRBV5-6 with TRBJ2-1, with 7 bases fitting TRBD1. CDR3 length equals 13 residues. The junction had 8 bases not matched to a gene; V was cut back by 4 bases and J by 10 bases. Per germline, CDR1 SGHDT and CDR2 YYEEEE. CDR3 loop: CASSGSGGWEQFF. CDR3 in DNA: TGTGCCAGCAGCGGGTCAGGGGGATGGGAGCAGTTCTTC.

The chain joins TRBV25-1 to TRBJ2-2; 10 bases are a match to TRBD2. From germline, CDR1 is MGHDK and CDR2 SYGVNS. V trimming: 4 bases; J trimming: 3 bases; junction bases outside the gene matches: 5. The CDR3 contains 16 residues. The CDR3, as DNA: TGTGCCAGCAGTGGGGAGCTAGCGGGAGACACCGGGGAGCTGTTTTTT. Translating gives CASSGELAGDTGELFF.